This T cell receptor beta chain was sequenced in a study of T cell clonality in common variable immunodeficiency. Overall study results and limits: CVID subjects showed higher TCRbeta clonality than healthy controls.

This clone was observed at least ten times. The antigen remains undetermined. The read finishes 3 residues shy of the CDR3 end, and the germline J gene is used to complete it. Equal genomic DNA amounts from CVID and control samples were sequenced. Sequencing used immunoSEQ multiplex PCR; TCRdb keeps in-frame clones, though not all of them. Sampling found around 55,000 clones, none seen once. Patients and controls were mostly of Caucasian heritage. V dropped 3 bases and J dropped 7; count of bases not matched to a gene: 8. The CDR3 sequence is 15 residues long. Germline assignment: CDR1 SGDLS and CDR2 YYNGEE.

The sample consisted of peripheral blood mononuclear cells. The sequence was collected from a person between 18 and 75 years old in good health. The chain employs TRBV9 and TRBJ1-5, with TRBD1 matching over 9 bases. The covered CDR3 bases are TGTGCCAGCAGCGCCCACAGGGGGCTGGGCCAGCCC. Protein product: CASSAHRGLGQP. The CDR3 as a whole reads CASSAHRGLGQPQHF.